Listed here are 23 T cell receptor beta chains from one sample, sequenced in a study of blood T cell repertoires in COVID-19. Sequencing was performed with immunoSEQ multiplex PCR; in TCRdb, only in-frame clones are kept and a portion is missing. The sample lists fewer than 200,000 clones; approximately 90% were seen once. Material: peripheral blood. The receptors here all came from a man aged 18-30 years who had recovered from COVID-19.

CDR3: CASSPQNEQYF. The CDR3 nucleotides are TGTGCCAGCTCCCCCCAAAACGAGCAGTACTTC. The rearrangement joins TRBV18 to TRBJ2-7; D remains ambiguous. Germline lookup yields CDR1 KGHSH and CDR2 LQKENI. V lost 6 bases and J lost 5, with 8 bases in between. The CDR3 has 11 amino acids.

The CDR3 reads CASSLAPNNEQFF. CDR3 sequence (DNA): TGTGCCAGCAGCTTAGCGCCTAACAATGAGCAGTTCTTC. J is TRBJ2-1 and V is TRBV7-8; the D is unclear. The germline V and J ends were trimmed by 0 bases and 5 bases, with 5 bases remaining between them. The germline gives CDR1 SGHVS, CDR2 FQNEAQ. The length of the CDR3 is 13 residues. Drawing the rest from reference TRBV7-8 and TRBJ2-1, the complete variable domain is GAGVSQSPRYKVAKRGQDVALRCDPISGHVSLFWYQQALGQGPEFLTYFQNEAQLDKSGLPSDRFFAERPEGSVSTLKIQRTQQEDSAVYLCASSLAPNNEQFFGPGTRLTVL.

This chain links TRBV6-5 with TRBJ2-3; D is possibly TRBD2 (6 bases). The CDR3 has 15 amino acids. In germline, CDR1 is MNHEY, CDR2 SVGAGI. Trimming removed 6 bases from V and 6 bases from J, with 19 bases in between. The CDR3 nucleotides read TGTGCCAGCAGGCTTAGGTGGGGAGGATCGGATACGCAGTATTTT. It specifies CASRLRWGGSDTQYF.

This chain links TRBV9 with TRBJ2-2; D is unclear. The CDR3 totals 12 residues. Germline lookup yields CDR1 SGDLS and CDR2 YYNGEE. Trimming shortened V by 0 bases and J by 10 bases, and 7 bases separated the two germline ends. The CDR3 DNA is TGTGCCAGCAGCGTAGTAGCCACGGAGCTGTTTTTT. It specifies CASSVVATELFF. Full variable domain (rest looked up from reference TRBV9 and TRBJ2-2): DSGVTQTPKHLITATGQRVTLRCSPRSGDLSVYWYQQSLDQGLQFLIQYYNGEERAKGNILERFSAQQFPDLHSELNLSSLELGDSALYFCASSVVATELFFGEGSRLTVL.

This clone was seen a handful of times. At one end the junction does not follow the germline gene, possibly because of a read error. V is TRBV7-8 and J is TRBJ1-1; a weak D match, TRBD1 (5 bases). CDR1 and CDR2 from the germline V gene are SGHVS and FQNEAQ. This CDR3 contains 15 residues. The CDR3 spells CASSLAGLLNTEAFF. The CDR3 DNA reads as TGTGCCAGCAGTTTAGCGGGGCTCTTGAACACTGAAGCTTTCTTT.

The chain couples TRBV28 to TRBJ2-7; 7 bases are a match to TRBD1. The CDR3 has 14 amino acids. V shed 4 bases and J 2 bases; nucleotides not matched to a gene: 5. Germline assignment: CDR1 MDHEN and CDR2 SYDVKM. The CDR3 is CASSYGQGAYEQYF. For the CDR3, the DNA is TGTGCCAGCAGTTACGGGCAGGGGGCCTACGAGCAGTACTTC.

CDR3 in DNA: TGTGCCAGCAGCGTAGTAGGCGGGATCACAGATACGCAGTATTTT. Protein: CASSVVGGITDTQYF. The chain is built from TRBV9 and TRBJ2-3; D may be TRBD2 (6 bases). The CDR3 has 15 residues. Trimming pared 0 bases from V and 2 bases from J, leaving 10 bases between. Germline V CDR1 and CDR2: SGDLS, YYNGEE.

This clone was seen only once. The chain has TRBV2 and TRBJ1-4; D not resolved. The V gene lost 2 bases and the J gene lost 2 bases, with 9 bases spanning the gap. This CDR3 has 15 residues. The germline CDR1 and CDR2 sequences are SNHLY and FYNNEI. CDR3 sequence: CASSESGLTNEKLFF. DNA of the CDR3: TGTGCCAGCAGTGAATCGGGGTTGACTAATGAAAAACTGTTTTTT.

J is TRBJ1-6 and V is TRBV19, with D possibly TRBD1 on 6 matching bases. V lost 0 bases and J 7 bases, leaving 10 bases between the germline ends. Germline loops: CDR1 LNHDA, CDR2 SQIVND (reference sequence). This CDR3 comprises 15 residues. This chain's CDR3 is CASSIDEGVNSPLHF. Here the CDR3 DNA reads TGTGCCAGTAGTATAGACGAGGGGGTGAATTCACCCCTCCACTTT.

This clone was observed once. The chain carries TRBV14 and TRBJ2-3, with TRBD2 matching 10 bases. Germline CDR1 and CDR2: SGHDN and FVKESK. This CDR3 contains 18 residues. Germline trimming cut 0 bases from V and 1 base from J; bases unmatched to any gene: 7. The CDR3, as DNA: TGTGCCAGCAGCCAAGATCGATGGCTAGCGGGGGGCACAGATACGCAGTATTTT. Amino acid sequence: CASSQDRWLAGGTDTQYF.

This chain connects TRBV5-6 to TRBJ2-3; TRBD2 aligns across 7 bases. Trimming removed 0 bases from V and 1 base from J; junction bases left unmatched: 8. Germline assignment: CDR1 SGHDT and CDR2 YYEEEE. This CDR3 spans 17 amino acids. In DNA, the CDR3 is TGTGCCAGCAGCTTGGGGCTACTAGCGTCCGGCACAGATACGCAGTATTTT. The encoded protein is CASSLGLLASGTDTQYF.

The gene calls are TRBV6-2 or TRBV6-3 and TRBJ2-7, with 11 bases matching TRBD2. The CDR3 loop spans 15 amino acids. CDR1 MNHEY and CDR2 SVGEGT come from the germline V gene. V gave up 0 bases and J gave up 2 bases; unmatched junction bases: 0. CDR3 region: CASSYSSGRAYEQYF. CDR3 nucleotides: TGTGCCAGCAGTTACTCTAGCGGGAGGGCCTACGAGCAGTACTTC.

This clone has just a few counts. A junction end diverges from the germline sequence, so it may reflect a read error. For the CDR3, the DNA is TGTGCCAGCAGCCCAGGACTAGCGGGAGTTTGGTTCTTC. Residues: CASSPGLAGVWFF. The genes are TRBV7-8 and TRBJ2-7, with 13 nucleotides matching TRBD2. CDR3 size: 13 residues. The V gene's germline CDR1 is SGHVS and CDR2 FQNEAQ.

The rearrangement links TRBV5-1 to TRBJ2-7, with a tentative D call TRBD2 (5 bases). Germline lookup yields CDR1 SGHRS and CDR2 YFSETQ. V lost 3 bases to trimming and J lost 2 bases, with 21 bases between them. The CDR3 is made up of 17 amino acids. The CDR3 reads CASSYSFSSGGTYEQYF. CDR3 nucleotide sequence: TGCGCCAGCAGCTACTCCTTCTCCAGCGGAGGAACCTACGAGCAGTACTTC.

V usage is TRBV29-1 and J usage is TRBJ2-1, with 11 bases matching TRBD2. The CDR3 contains 16 residues. V lost 6 bases and J lost 8; bases outside the gene matches: 15. The germline CDR1 and CDR2 sequences are SQVTM and ANQGSEA. The CDR3 DNA sequence: TGCAGCGTAGTCTCGTCCCGACTAGCGGGATGGGATGAGCAGTTCTTC. This gives the protein CSVVSSRLAGWDEQFF.

The gene calls are TRBV2 and TRBJ2-1; 8 nucleotides agree with TRBD1. Losses at the gene ends were 8 bases for V and 4 bases for J; bases not matched to a gene: 1. The CDR3 is 12 amino acids. The germline V gene has CDR1 SNHLY and CDR2 FYNNEI. The CDR3, as DNA: TGTGCCAGCGGACAGGGTTACAATGAGCAGTTCTTC. It encodes CASGQGYNEQFF.

The chain combines TRBV6-5 with TRBJ2-1; D might be TRBD2 (5 bases). Germline V gene sequence: CDR1 MNHEY, CDR2 SVGAGI. The V end lost 0 bases, the J end lost 4 bases, and 13 bases lay between the germline ends. This CDR3 has 16 residues. DNA of the CDR3: TGTGCCAGCAGTTACTCGATCGGGGTCGCGTACAATGAGCAGTTCTTC. This codes for CASSYSIGVAYNEQFF.

The genes are TRBV10-3 and TRBJ2-7; no firm D call. CDR1 ENHRY and CDR2 SYGVKD come from the germline V gene. V was pared by 11 bases and J by 2 bases, with 13 bases between. The CDR3 is 12 amino acids. This chain's CDR3 is CAAGEVPYEQYF. CDR3 DNA: TGTGCCGCCGGCGAGGTCCCCTACGAGCAGTACTTC.

This sequence joins TRBV6-1 and TRBJ1-6; 7 bases are a match to TRBD1. Per the germline V gene, CDR1 is MNHNS and CDR2 is SASEGT. Unmatched junction bases numbered 8, after V lost 6 bases and J lost 6 bases. This CDR3 has 15 residues. CDR3: CASSQQGSGNSPLHF. CDR3 in DNA: TGTGCCAGCAGCCAACAGGGGTCGGGTAATTCACCCCTCCACTTT.

V gene TRBV7-8 combines with J gene TRBJ2-5; TRBD2 might be the D (5 bases). CDR1 SGHVS and CDR2 FQNEAQ come from the germline V gene. V lost 1 base and J 5 bases, leaving 14 bases between the germline ends. The CDR3 length is 15 residues. The CDR3 spells CASSLEAADGETQYF. As DNA, the CDR3 is TGTGCCAGCAGCTTAGAGGCAGCGGACGGGGAGACCCAGTACTTC.

J is TRBJ2-1 and V is TRBV7-6, with 12 bases matching TRBD2. Germline CDR1 and CDR2: SGHVS and FNYEAQ. This CDR3 is built from 15 residues. V lost 4 bases, J lost 4 bases, and 2 bases stayed unmatched. CDR3 sequence (DNA): TGTGCCAGCAGCTCGGGACTAGCGGGTTACAATGAGCAGTTCTTC. Translation gives CASSSGLAGYNEQFF.

This rearrangement joins TRBV13 to TRBJ2-7, with 8 bases matching TRBD2. Germline lookup yields CDR1 PRHDT and CDR2 FYEKMQ (reference sequence). V shed 6 bases, J shed 5 bases, and the junction held 12 bases outside the gene matches. The CDR3 is 15 amino acids. In DNA form, the CDR3 reads TGTGCCAGCAGAAAATACGGACTAGCAGTCCACGAGCAGTACTTC. Its translation is CASRKYGLAVHEQYF.

This clone was detected once. V is TRBV5-1 and J is TRBJ2-1; 7 nucleotides agree with TRBD1. Looked up from germline, CDR1 is SGHRS and CDR2 is YFSETQ. The CDR3 runs 15 residues. J lost 2 bases, V lost 1 base, and 3 bases had no gene match. The CDR3 DNA is TGCGCCAGCAGCTTGAAAAGGGGGCCCTACAATGAGCAGTTCTTC. This gives the protein CASSLKRGPYNEQFF.